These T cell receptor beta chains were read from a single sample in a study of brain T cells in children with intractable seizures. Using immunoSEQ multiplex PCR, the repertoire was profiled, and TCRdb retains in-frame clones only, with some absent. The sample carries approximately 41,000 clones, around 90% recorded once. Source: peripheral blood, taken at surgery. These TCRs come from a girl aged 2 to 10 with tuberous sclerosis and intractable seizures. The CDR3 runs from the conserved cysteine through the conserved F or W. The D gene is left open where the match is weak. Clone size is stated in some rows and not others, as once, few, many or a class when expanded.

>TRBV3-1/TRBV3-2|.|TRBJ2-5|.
TGTGCCAGCACCTCCGGGACCCACAGACTAGGGACCCAGTACTTC
CASTSGTHRLGTQYF
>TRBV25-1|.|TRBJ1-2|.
TGTGCCAGCAGAGGGGGATTCTATGGCTACACCTTC
CASRGGFYGYTF
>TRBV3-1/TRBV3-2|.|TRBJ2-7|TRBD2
TGTGCCAGCAGCTCCCCAGCGGGGCGATCCTACGAGCAGTACTTC
CASSSPAGRSYEQYF
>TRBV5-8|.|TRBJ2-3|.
TGTGCCAGCGGCACGGGAACAGATACGCAGTATTTT
CASGTGTDTQYF
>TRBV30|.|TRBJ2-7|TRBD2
TGTGCCTGGAGTGTGGGGGGGTTCTCTACGAGGCAGTACTTC
CAWSVGGFSTRQYF
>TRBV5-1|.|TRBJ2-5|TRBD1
TGCGCCAGCAGCTTGGGGGACAGGGCGATAGAGACCCAGTACTTC
CASSLGDRAIETQYF
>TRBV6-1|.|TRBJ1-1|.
TGTGCCAGCAGTGAAAGGATACAGAGGAACACTGAAGCTTTCTTT
CASSERIQRNTEAFF
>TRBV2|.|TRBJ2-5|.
TGTGCCAGCAGTGATTTACGCCCCAAAGAGTACTTC
CASSDLRPKEYF
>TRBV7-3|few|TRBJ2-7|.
TGTGCCAGCAGCCCCCACCAGGGTAACGAGCAGTACTTC
CASSPHQGNEQYF
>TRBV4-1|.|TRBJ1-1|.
TGCGCCAGCGCTCTTGGCAGGGGTGCCACTGAAGCTTTCTTT
CASALGRGATEAFF
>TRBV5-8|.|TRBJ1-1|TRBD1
TGTGCCTCGGGGACAGGAATGAACACTGAAGCTTTCTTT
CASGTGMNTEAFF
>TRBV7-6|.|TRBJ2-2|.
TGTGCCAGCAGCTTATTGGGGGTACCGAACACCGGGGAGCTGTTTTTT
CASSLLGVPNTGELFF
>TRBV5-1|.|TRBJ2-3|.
TGCGCCAGCAGCCCGGGGCAGACCACAGATACGCAGTATTTT
CASSPGQTTDTQYF
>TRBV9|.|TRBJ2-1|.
TGTGCCAGCAGCGGGAATGAGCAGTTCTTC
CASSGNEQFF
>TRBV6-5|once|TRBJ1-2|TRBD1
TGTGCCAGCAGCGCGACAGGGGGAGAAGGAGGCTACACCTTC
CASSATGGEGGYTF
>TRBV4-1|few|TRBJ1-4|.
TGCGCCAGCAGCCAAGGTGCGGTTTGGGCTAATGAAAAACTGTTTTTT
CASSQGAVWANEKLFF
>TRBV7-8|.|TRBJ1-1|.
TGTGCCAGCAGCCACCAGGGTATGAACACTGAAGCTTTCTTT
CASSHQGMNTEAFF
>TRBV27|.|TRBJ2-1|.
TGTGCCAGCAGGACGGACTACAATGAGCAGTTCTTC
CASRTDYNEQFF
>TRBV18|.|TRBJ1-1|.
TGTGCCAGCTCACGGCTGGACACGGCAAACACTGAAGCTTTCTTT
CASSRLDTANTEAFF
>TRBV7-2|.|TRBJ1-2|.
TGTGCCAGCAGCTTAGCGAGTCTAGGCAGTTATGGCTACACCTTC
CASSLASLGSYGYTF
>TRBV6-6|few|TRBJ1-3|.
TGTGCCAGCAGCGGGACTAATGGTACAAACACCATATATTTT
CASSGTNGTNTIYF
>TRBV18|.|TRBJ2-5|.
TGTGCCAGCTCACCACGGGAGACCCAGTACTTC
CASSPRETQYF
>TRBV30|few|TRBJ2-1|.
TGTGCCTGGAGTGGAGTATTGGATGAGCAGTTCTTC
CAWSGVLDEQFF
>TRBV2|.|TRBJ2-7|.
TGTGCCAGCAGTGAAAACAGGGCCTACGAGCAGTACTTC
CASSENRAYEQYF
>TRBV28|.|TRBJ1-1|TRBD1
TGTGCCAGCAGTTTATCGGGACAGGTTGTGAACACTGAAGCTTTCTTT
CASSLSGQVVNTEAFF
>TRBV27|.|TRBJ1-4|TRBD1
TGTGCCAGCCGACAGGGGGCTAACCTCCTAGGAAAACTGTTTTTT
CASRQGANLLGKLFF
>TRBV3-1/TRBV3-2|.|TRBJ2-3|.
TGTGCCAGCAGCCAAGGGCTACAGTGGGACACAGATACGCAGTATTTT
CASSQGLQWDTDTQYF
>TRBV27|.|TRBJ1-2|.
TGTGCCAGCAGTTTATCGTCTTGGGGGAGAGGCTACACCTTC
CASSLSSWGRGYTF
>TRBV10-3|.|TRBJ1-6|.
TGTGCCATCAAGAAGGACGGAGATAATTCACCCCTCCACTTT
CAIKKDGDNSPLHF
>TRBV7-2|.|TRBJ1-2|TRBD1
TGTGCCAGCAGCTTAGATTCGACAGGGCTTAACTATGGCTACACCTTC
CASSLDSTGLNYGYTF
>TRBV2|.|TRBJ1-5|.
TGTGCCAGCAACCAGGGTTTGGATCAGCCCCAGCATTTT
CASNQGLDQPQHF
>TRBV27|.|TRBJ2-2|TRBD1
TGTGCCAGCAGTTTAACAGGGGGCACCGGGGAGCTGTTTTTT
CASSLTGGTGELFF
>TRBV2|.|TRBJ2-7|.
TGTGCCAGCAGTGAGGGGAGCTCCTACGAGCAGTACTTC
CASSEGSSYEQYF
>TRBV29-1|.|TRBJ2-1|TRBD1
TGCAGCGTTGACGGACAGGGTACCTACAATGAGCAGTTCTTC
CSVDGQGTYNEQFF
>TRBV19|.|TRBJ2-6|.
TGTGCCAGTAGTAAACAGGGTGGGGCCAACGTCCTGACTTTC
CASSKQGGANVLTF
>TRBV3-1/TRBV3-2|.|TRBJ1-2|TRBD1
TGTGCCAGCAGAGACAGGGGGGATGGCTACACCTTC
CASRDRGDGYTF
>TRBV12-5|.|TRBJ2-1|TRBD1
TGTGCTAGTGGTTTGGCCCGGGACAGGGACGACAATGAGCAGTTCTTC
CASGLARDRDDNEQFF
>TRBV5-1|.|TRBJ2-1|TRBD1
TGCGCCAGCAGCCGGGGACAGGGATATTATGAGCAGTTCTTC
CASSRGQGYYEQFF
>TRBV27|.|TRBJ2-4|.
TGTGCCAGCAGTTTAGGTTCCGCGAGAAACATTCAGTACTTC
CASSLGSARNIQYF
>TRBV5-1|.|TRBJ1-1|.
TGCGCCAGCAGCTTGGTTACAGTGAACACTGAAGCTTTCTTT
CASSLVTVNTEAFF
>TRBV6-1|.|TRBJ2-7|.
TGTGCCAGCAGTGAGGGAAGCTCCTACGAGCAGTACTTC
CASSEGSSYEQYF
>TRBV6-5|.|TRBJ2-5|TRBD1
TGTGCCAGCAGTTACTGGACAGGAGAGACCCAGTACTTC
CASSYWTGETQYF
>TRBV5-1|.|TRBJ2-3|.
TGCGCCAGCAGCTCACAGGGAACTGGCACAGATACGCAGTATTTT
CASSSQGTGTDTQYF
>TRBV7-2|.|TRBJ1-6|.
TGTGCCAGCAGCTTACAGGGTGTCAATAATTCACCCCTCCACTTT
CASSLQGVNNSPLHF
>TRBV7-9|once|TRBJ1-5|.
TGTGCCAGCAGCTTATCAGTTAATCAGCCCCAGCATTTT
CASSLSVNQPQHF
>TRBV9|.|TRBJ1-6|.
TGTGCCAGCAGCGTAGAACAGGATATGGCAAATTCACCCCTCCACTTT
CASSVEQDMANSPLHF
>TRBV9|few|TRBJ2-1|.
TGTGCCAGCAGCGTAGAAAGTCCTTCCTACAATGAGCAGTTCTTC
CASSVESPSYNEQFF
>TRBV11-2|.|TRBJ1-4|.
TGTGCCAGCAGCGCCACGCCCAACGAAAAACTGTTTTTT
CASSATPNEKLFF